These 10 T cell receptor beta chains came from one sample sequenced in a study of CD8 T cells in ankylosing spondylitis. The study, taken as a whole, reports: Several highly homologous variants made up a TCR beta motif, and this motif appeared characteristic of ankylosing spondylitis blood.

These TCRs are of unknown antigen specificity. TCRdb used MiXCR to reprocess the 5' RACE reads, holding one entry per CDR3 protein. Among about 500,000 distinct CDR3 sequences listed, more than 9.5% were seen once. The sample was blood, either unsorted or a sorted T cell fraction (not recorded which). The receptors were gathered from a male donor with ankylosing spondylitis.

This clonotype turned up a few times. V and J are TRBV3-1 and TRBJ1-2; perhaps TRBD1 as D (5 bases). CDR3 length: 12 amino acids. V was cut by 6 bases and J by 5 bases, with 10 bases left in between. Germline-derived CDR1 and CDR2 are LGHDT and YNNKEL (reference sequence). CDR3 amino acids: CASRARGYGYTF. CDR3 DNA: TGTGCCAGCAGGGCGAGGGGTTATGGCTACACCTTC.

Written as DNA, the CDR3 is TGTGCCAGCAGCTTTCGCAACGAGCAGTACTTC. Protein: CASSFRNEQYF. The V and J genes are TRBV7-9 and TRBJ2-7; no definite D call. Trimming removed 3 bases from V and 5 bases from J, with 5 bases in between. This CDR3 is built from 11 residues. CDR1 is SEHNR and CDR2 is FQNEAQ in the germline V gene (reference sequence).

The V and J genes are TRBV5-1 and TRBJ2-3, with 11 bases fitting TRBD2. The J segment lost 4 bases and the V segment lost 4 bases, leaving 14 bases of the junction unmatched. This CDR3 comprises 18 residues. Germline loops: CDR1 SGHRS, CDR2 YFSETQ. CDR3 region: CASSLERLAGLRADTQYF. Written as DNA, the CDR3 is TGCGCCAGCAGCCTGGAACGACTAGCGGGACTTAGGGCAGATACGCAGTATTTT.

This clonotype showed up many times. The J gene is TRBJ2-1, the V gene TRBV7-9, with 7 bases matching TRBD1. Germline assignment: CDR1 SEHNR and CDR2 FQNEAQ (reference sequence). The CDR3 spans 14 residues. Trimming removed 3 bases from V and 5 bases from J; junction bases left unmatched: 4. The CDR3 DNA sequence: TGTGCCAGCAGCTTGGGACAGCCTAACAATGAGCAGTTCTTC. Amino acid sequence: CASSLGQPNNEQFF.

This clonotype was observed a few times. This chain connects TRBV6-1 to TRBJ2-7; no firm D call. The germline V gene has CDR1 MNHNS and CDR2 SASEGT. The V and J ends lost 3 bases and 3 bases respectively, with 9 bases between them. The CDR3 totals 13 residues. CDR3 sequence: CASSDWRFYEQYF. The CDR3 DNA reads TGTGCCAGCAGTGATTGGCGGTTCTACGAGCAGTACTTC.

This clonotype has only a few counts. The chain employs TRBV5-1 and TRBJ2-3; TRBD1 matches at 7 bases. V lost 5 bases, J lost 0 bases, and 9 bases stayed unmatched. Germline V gives CDR1 SGHRS, CDR2 YFSETQ. The CDR3 spans 16 residues. CDR3: CASSKFDRDSTDTQYF. The CDR3 region has the DNA TGCGCCAGCAGTAAGTTCGACAGGGACAGCACAGATACGCAGTATTTT.

The chain links TRBV20-1 to TRBJ2-7, with TRBD2 matching over 10 bases. J was trimmed by 4 bases and V by 6 bases; bases with no gene match: 15. From germline, CDR1 is DFQATT and CDR2 SNEGSKA (reference sequence). There are 16 residues in the CDR3. The CDR3 nucleotides read TGCAGTGCGGCCCCTCTAGCGGGAGCAGGCCTATACGAGCAGTACTTC. It codes for CSAAPLAGAGLYEQYF.

This clonotype was seen at least ten times. This chain joins TRBV20-1 and TRBJ1-5; TRBD1 agrees at 8 bases. CDR3 length: 18 amino acids. V gave up 0 bases and J gave up 1 base; unmatched junction bases: 11. Per the germline V gene, CDR1 is DFQATT and CDR2 is SNEGSKA (reference sequence). The CDR3 DNA sequence: TGCAGTGCTAGAGATAGTAGAGGGACAGGAACAAGCAATCAGCCCCAGCATTTT. This sequence encodes CSARDSRGTGTSNQPQHF.

The chain carries TRBV7-2 and TRBJ2-1; TRBD2 matches at 10 bases. Germline CDR1 reads SGHTA; CDR2 reads FQGNSA. J was trimmed by 6 bases and V by 4 bases; bases with no gene match: 6. The CDR3 is 15 amino acids. The DNA of the CDR3 is TGTGCCAGCAGCTCCTCGGGACTAGCGACCAATGAGCAGTTCTTC. As protein: CASSSSGLATNEQFF.

This clonotype was seen a handful of times. CDR3 region: CASSFGGPPGEQYF. CDR3 nucleotide sequence: TGTGCCAGCAGCTTTGGGGGCCCCCCCGGCGAGCAGTACTTC. The J gene is TRBJ2-7, the V gene TRBV7-9, with a weak D call TRBD1 (6 bases). From germline, CDR1 is SEHNR and CDR2 FQNEAQ (reference sequence). The V gene lost 3 bases and the J gene lost 6 bases, with 15 bases spanning the gap. The CDR3 spans 14 residues.